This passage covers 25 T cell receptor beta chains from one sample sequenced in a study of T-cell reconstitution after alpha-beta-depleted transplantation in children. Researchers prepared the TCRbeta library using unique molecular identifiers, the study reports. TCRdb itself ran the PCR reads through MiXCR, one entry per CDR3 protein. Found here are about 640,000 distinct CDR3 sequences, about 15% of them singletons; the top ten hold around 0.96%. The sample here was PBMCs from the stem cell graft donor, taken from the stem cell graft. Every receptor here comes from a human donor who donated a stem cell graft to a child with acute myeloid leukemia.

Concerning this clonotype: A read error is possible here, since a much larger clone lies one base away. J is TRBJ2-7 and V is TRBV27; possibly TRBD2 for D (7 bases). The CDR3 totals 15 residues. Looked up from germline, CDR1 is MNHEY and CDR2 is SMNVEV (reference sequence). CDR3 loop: CANSPWEGDMYEQYF. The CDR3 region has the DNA TGTGCCAACAGTCCGTGGGAGGGGGATATGTACGAGCAGTACTTC.

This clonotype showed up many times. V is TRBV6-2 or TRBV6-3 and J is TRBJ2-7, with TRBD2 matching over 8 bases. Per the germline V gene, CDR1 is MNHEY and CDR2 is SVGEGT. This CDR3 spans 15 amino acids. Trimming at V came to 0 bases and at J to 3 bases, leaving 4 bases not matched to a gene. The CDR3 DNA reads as TGTGCCAGCAGTTACTCGGCCAGCGGGGGCTACGAGCAGTACTTC. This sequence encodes CASSYSASGGYEQYF.

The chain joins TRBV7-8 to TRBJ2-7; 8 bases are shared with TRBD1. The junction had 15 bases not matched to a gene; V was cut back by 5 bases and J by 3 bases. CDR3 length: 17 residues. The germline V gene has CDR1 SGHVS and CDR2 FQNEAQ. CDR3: CASSQGRLRQGNYEQYV. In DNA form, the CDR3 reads TGTGCCAGCAGCCAAGGTCGTTTGAGACAGGGGAACTACGAGCAGTACGTC.

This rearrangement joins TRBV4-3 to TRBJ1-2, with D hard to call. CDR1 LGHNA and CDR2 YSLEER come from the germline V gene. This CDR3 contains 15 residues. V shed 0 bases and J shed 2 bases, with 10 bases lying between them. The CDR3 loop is CASSQDRAENYGYTF. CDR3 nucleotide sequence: TGCGCCAGCAGCCAAGATCGGGCGGAAAACTATGGCTACACCTTC.

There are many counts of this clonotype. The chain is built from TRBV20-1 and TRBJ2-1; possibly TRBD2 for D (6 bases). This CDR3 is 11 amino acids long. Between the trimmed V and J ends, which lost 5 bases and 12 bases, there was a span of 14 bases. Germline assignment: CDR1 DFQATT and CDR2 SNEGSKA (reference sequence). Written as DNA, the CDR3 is TGCAGTGCTTATAACGGGGGTGGGCAGTTCTTC. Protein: CSAYNGGGQFF.

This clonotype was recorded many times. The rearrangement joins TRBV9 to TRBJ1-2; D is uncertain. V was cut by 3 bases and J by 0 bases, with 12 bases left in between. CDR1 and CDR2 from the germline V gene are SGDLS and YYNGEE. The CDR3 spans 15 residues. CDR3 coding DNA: TGTGCCAGCAGCGCCGAGTGGCGATCTAACTATGGCTACACCTTC. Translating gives CASSAEWRSNYGYTF.

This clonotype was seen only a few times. This CDR3 reads CASSEEGSSRQPQHF. The CDR3 nucleotides read TGTGCCAGCAGTGAAGAGGGAAGTTCAAGACAGCCCCAGCATTTT. This chain connects TRBV7-3 to TRBJ1-5; no definite D call. V was clipped by 6 bases and J by 7 bases, with 19 bases between them. The CDR3 is 15 residues long. Germline assignment: CDR1 SGHTA and CDR2 FQGTGA.

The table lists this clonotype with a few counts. CDR3 loop: CASSLNRDTQYF. The CDR3 DNA is TGTGCCAGCAGTTTAAACCGAGATACGCAGTATTTT. The V call is TRBV12-3 or TRBV12-4, the J call TRBJ2-3, with unresolved D. CDR3 size: 12 residues. Deletions cut 2 bases from V and 5 bases from J, with 5 bases between.

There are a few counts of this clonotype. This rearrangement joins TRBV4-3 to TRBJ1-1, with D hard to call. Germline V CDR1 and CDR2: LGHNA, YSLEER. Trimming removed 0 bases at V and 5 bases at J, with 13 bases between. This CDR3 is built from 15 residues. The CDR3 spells CASSQEEGLGTEAFF. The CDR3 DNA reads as TGCGCCAGCAGCCAAGAAGAGGGCCTGGGAACTGAAGCTTTCTTT.

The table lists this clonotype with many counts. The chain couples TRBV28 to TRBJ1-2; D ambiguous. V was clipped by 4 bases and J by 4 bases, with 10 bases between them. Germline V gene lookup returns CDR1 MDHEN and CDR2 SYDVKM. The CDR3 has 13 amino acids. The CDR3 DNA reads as TGTGCCAGCAGTTGGTACAGTGCCTATGGCTACACCTTC. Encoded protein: CASSWYSAYGYTF.

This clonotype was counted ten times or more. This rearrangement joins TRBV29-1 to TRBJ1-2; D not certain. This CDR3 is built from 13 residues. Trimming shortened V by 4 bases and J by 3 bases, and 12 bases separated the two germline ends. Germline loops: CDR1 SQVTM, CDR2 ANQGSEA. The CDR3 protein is CSVGDLFDYGYTF. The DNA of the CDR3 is TGCAGCGTTGGGGATTTGTTCGACTATGGCTACACCTTC. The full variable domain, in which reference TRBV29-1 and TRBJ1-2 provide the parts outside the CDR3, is SAVISQKPSRDICQRGTSLTIQCQVDSQVTMMFWYRQQPGQSLTLIATANQGSEATYESGFVIDKFPISRPNLTFSTLTVSNMSPEDSSIYLCSVGDLFDYGYTFGSGTRLTVV.

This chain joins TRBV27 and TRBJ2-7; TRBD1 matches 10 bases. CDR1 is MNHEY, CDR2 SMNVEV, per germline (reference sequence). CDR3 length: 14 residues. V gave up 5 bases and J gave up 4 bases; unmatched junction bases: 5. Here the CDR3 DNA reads TGTGCCAGCAGTCCGACAGGGGGCGAGTACGAGCAGTACTTC. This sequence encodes CASSPTGGEYEQYF.

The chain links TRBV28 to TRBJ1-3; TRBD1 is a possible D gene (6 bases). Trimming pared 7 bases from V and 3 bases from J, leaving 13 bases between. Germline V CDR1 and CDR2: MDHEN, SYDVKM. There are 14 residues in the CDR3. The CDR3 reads CASTIPGVGNTIYF. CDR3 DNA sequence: TGTGCCAGCACCATTCCAGGGGTTGGAAACACCATATATTTT.

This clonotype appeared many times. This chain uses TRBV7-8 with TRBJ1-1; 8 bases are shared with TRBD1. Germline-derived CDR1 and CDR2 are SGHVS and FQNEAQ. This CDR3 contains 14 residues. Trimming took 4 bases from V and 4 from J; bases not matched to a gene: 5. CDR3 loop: CASSSGTGTTEAFF. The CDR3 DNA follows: TGTGCCAGCAGCTCTGGGACAGGAACCACTGAAGCTTTCTTT.

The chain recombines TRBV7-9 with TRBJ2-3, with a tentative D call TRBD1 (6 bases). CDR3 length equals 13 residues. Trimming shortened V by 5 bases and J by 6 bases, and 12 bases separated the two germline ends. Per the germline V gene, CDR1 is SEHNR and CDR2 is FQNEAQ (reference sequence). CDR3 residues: CASSPTGIDTQYF. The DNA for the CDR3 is TGTGCCAGCAGCCCCACAGGGATCGATACGCAGTATTTT.

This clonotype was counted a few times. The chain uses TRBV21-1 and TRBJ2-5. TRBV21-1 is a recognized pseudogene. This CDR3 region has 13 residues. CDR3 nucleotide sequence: TGTGCCAGCAGCAAAGCGGCAGAAGAGACCCAGTACTTC. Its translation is CASSKAAEETQYF.

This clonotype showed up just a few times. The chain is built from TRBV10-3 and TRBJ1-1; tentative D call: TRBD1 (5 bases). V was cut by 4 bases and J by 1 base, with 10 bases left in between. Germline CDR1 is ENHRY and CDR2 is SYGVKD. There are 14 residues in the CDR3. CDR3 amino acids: CAISGGQGNTEAFF. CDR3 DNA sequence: TGTGCCATCAGTGGTGGGCAGGGGAACACTGAAGCTTTCTTT.

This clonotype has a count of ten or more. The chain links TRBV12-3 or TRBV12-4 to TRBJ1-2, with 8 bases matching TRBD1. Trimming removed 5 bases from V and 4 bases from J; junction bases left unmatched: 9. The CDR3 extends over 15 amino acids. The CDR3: CASSPGQGRGYGYTF. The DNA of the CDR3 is TGTGCCAGCAGTCCCGGACAGGGAAGGGGCTATGGCTACACCTTC.

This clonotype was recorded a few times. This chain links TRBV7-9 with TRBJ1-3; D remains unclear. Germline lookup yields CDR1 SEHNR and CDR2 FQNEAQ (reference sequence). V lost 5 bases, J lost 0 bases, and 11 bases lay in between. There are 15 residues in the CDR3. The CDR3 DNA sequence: TGTGCCAGCAGCCCCCATTACATCTCTGGAAACACCATATATTTT. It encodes CASSPHYISGNTIYF. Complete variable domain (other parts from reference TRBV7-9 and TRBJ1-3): DTGVSQNPRHKITKRGQNVTFRCDPISEHNRLYWYRQTLGQGPEFLTYFQNEAQLEKSRLLSDRFSAERPKGSFSTLEIQRTEQGDSAMYLCASSPHYISGNTIYFGEGSWLTVV.

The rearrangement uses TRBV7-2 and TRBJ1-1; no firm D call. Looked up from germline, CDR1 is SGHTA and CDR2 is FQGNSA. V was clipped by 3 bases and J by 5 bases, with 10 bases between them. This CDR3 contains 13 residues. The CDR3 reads CASSFRAGTEAFF. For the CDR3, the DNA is TGTGCCAGCAGCTTTCGGGCGGGAACTGAAGCTTTCTTT.

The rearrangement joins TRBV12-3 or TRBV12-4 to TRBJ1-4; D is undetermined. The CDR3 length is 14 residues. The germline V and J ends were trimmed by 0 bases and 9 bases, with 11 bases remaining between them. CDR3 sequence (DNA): TGTGCCAGCAGTTTAGCGCCTGCGTTCCAAAAACTGTTTTTT. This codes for CASSLAPAFQKLFF.

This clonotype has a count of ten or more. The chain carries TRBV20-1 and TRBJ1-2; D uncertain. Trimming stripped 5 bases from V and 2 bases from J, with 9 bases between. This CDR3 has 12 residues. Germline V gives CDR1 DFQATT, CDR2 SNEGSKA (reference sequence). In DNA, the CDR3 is TGCAGTGCTGCCGACGGCAACTATGGCTACACCTTC. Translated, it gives CSAADGNYGYTF.

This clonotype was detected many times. This chain's CDR3 is CASIVPGPDYNEQFF. The CDR3 bases are TGTGCCAGCATTGTTCCGGGGCCCGACTACAATGAGCAGTTCTTC. This chain joins TRBV6-1 and TRBJ2-1; perhaps D is TRBD1 or TRBD2 (5 bases each). Trimming shortened V by 7 bases and J by 3 bases, and 16 bases separated the two germline ends. The V gene's germline CDR1 is MNHNS and CDR2 SASEGT. The CDR3 length is 15 residues.

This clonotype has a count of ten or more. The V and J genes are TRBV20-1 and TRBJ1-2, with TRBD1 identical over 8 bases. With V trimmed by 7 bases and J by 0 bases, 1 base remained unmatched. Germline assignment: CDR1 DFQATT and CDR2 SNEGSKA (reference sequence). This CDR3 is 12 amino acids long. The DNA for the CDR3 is TGCAGTGGGACAGGGACTAACTATGGCTACACCTTC. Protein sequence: CSGTGTNYGYTF.

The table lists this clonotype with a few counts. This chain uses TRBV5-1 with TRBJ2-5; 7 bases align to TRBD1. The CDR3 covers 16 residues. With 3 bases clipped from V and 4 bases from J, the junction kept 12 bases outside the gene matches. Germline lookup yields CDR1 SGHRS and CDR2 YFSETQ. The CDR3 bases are TGCGCCAGCAGCTACACCGCAGGGGGACAGCGAGAGACCCAGTACTTC. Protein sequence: CASSYTAGGQRETQYF.